The rows below give T cell receptor beta chains drawn from one sample of a study of cytomegalovirus exposure and HLA in healthy donors. Profiled with immunoSEQ multiplex PCR; TCRdb holds only in-frame clones, not every one. This table holds some 190,000 clones, roughly four fifths found once. Sequencing used PBMCs. The source is a woman between 25 and 40 years old in good health and CMV-seropositive. The CDR3 runs from the conserved cysteine through the conserved F or W. The order of the fields is clone size, V gene, J gene, D gene, CDR3 length, CDR3 protein, CDR3 DNA. D genes are given only for firm matches. Some rows mark clone size as missing; the rest say once, few, many or name a class of expanded clone.

size: once; V: TRBV18; J: TRBJ2-7; D: TRBD1; length: 13; CDR3: CASSRDRTYEQYF; DNA: TGTGCCAGCTCCCGGGACAGAACCTACGAGCAGTACTTC
size: -; V: TRBV7-2; J: TRBJ1-5; D: -; length: 15; CDR3: CASSQTGARNQPQHF; DNA: TGTGCCAGCAGCCAGACAGGTGCTCGCAATCAGCCCCAGCATTTT
size: -; V: TRBV9; J: TRBJ2-1; D: TRBD1; length: 15; CDR3: CASSTGGDRYNEQFF; DNA: TGTGCCAGCAGCACAGGGGGCGATAGGTACAATGAGCAGTTCTTC
size: -; V: TRBV6-1; J: TRBJ2-1; D: -; length: 14; CDR3: CASSEPHLARGGFF; DNA: TGTGCCAGCAGTGAACCTCATCTAGCTCGGGGAGGGTTCTTC
size: -; V: TRBV6-4; J: TRBJ2-1; D: -; length: 14; CDR3: CASSEAGVNNEQFF; DNA: TGTGCCAGCAGTGAGGCGGGCGTAAACAATGAGCAGTTCTTC
size: -; V: TRBV6-5; J: TRBJ1-1; D: TRBD1; length: 15; CDR3: CASSLQRTGPTEAFF; DNA: TGTGCCAGCAGTTTACAACGGACAGGGCCAACTGAAGCTTTCTTT
size: -; V: TRBV4-3; J: TRBJ1-1; D: -; length: 13; CDR3: CASSQRRGGEAFF; DNA: TGCGCCAGCAGCCAACGTAGGGGTGGCGAAGCTTTCTTT
size: once; V: TRBV19; J: TRBJ1-1; D: TRBD1; length: 16; CDR3: CASSIGTGGMNTEAFF; DNA: TGTGCCAGTAGTATCGGGACAGGGGGCATGAACACTGAAGCTTTCTTT
size: -; V: TRBV19; J: TRBJ2-1; D: TRBD2; length: 16; CDR3: CASTAPQTSGRNEQFF; DNA: TGTGCCAGTACCGCACCCCAAACTAGCGGGAGAAATGAGCAGTTCTTC
size: few; V: TRBV18; J: TRBJ2-3; D: -; length: 16; CDR3: CASSPLGSALKDTQYF; DNA: TGTGCCAGCTCACCACTGGGGAGCGCTCTTAAAGATACGCAGTATTTT
size: once; V: TRBV30; J: TRBJ1-4; D: -; length: 12; CDR3: CAWNAGLEKLFF; DNA: TGTGCCTGGAATGCGGGGTTGGAAAAACTGTTTTTT
size: -; V: TRBV4-3; J: TRBJ1-2; D: -; length: 13; CDR3: CASSLVTGEGYTF; DNA: TGCGCCAGCAGCCTTGTTACGGGGGAAGGCTACACCTTC
size: -; V: TRBV10-3; J: TRBJ2-1; D: TRBD1; length: 15; CDR3: CAIKPGTGKGSEQFF; DNA: TGTGCCATCAAACCCGGGACAGGGAAGGGCAGTGAGCAGTTCTTC
size: -; V: TRBV4-3; J: TRBJ2-1; D: TRBD2; length: 16; CDR3: CASSQVPSGSYNEQFF; DNA: TGCGCCAGCAGCCAAGTTCCTAGCGGGTCTTACAATGAGCAGTTCTTC
size: -; V: TRBV6-5; J: TRBJ2-2; D: TRBD1; length: 16; CDR3: CASSYSTGGNTGELFF; DNA: TGTGCCAGCAGTTATTCGACAGGGGGCAACACCGGGGAGCTGTTTTTT
size: -; V: TRBV5-1; J: TRBJ1-4; D: TRBD1; length: 21; CDR3: CASSLGTGGAGESGGEEKLFF; DNA: TGCGCCAGCAGCTTGGGTACAGGGGGCGCCGGGGAGAGCGGCGGAGAGGAAAAACTGTTTTTT
size: -; V: TRBV4-1; J: TRBJ2-2; D: TRBD1; length: 18; CDR3: CASSYAGTGGNRGGELFF; DNA: TGCGCCAGCAGCTACGCCGGGACAGGGGGTAATCGTGGCGGGGAGCTGTTTTTT
size: -; V: TRBV5-1; J: TRBJ2-1; D: TRBD1; length: 14; CDR3: CASSKGQGWDEQFF; DNA: TGCGCCAGCAGCAAAGGACAGGGATGGGATGAGCAGTTCTTC
size: -; V: TRBV6-1; J: TRBJ1-2; D: -; length: 15; CDR3: CASALAAPKDYGYTF; DNA: TGTGCCAGCGCTCTTGCGGCCCCTAAGGACTATGGCTACACCTTC
size: few; V: TRBV9; J: TRBJ2-7; D: TRBD1; length: 15; CDR3: CASSEGQGAINEQYF; DNA: TGTGCCAGCAGCGAGGGACAGGGGGCAATCAACGAGCAGTACTTC
size: -; V: TRBV7-2; J: TRBJ2-7; D: -; length: 16; CDR3: CASSQRETGLSYEQYF; DNA: TGTGCCAGCAGTCAGAGGGAGACAGGCCTATCCTACGAGCAGTACTTC
size: -; V: TRBV25-1; J: TRBJ1-2; D: TRBD1; length: 14; CDR3: CASSSLDREVGYTF; DNA: TGTGCCAGCAGTTCCCTTGACAGGGAGGTTGGCTACACCTTC
size: -; V: TRBV7-2; J: TRBJ1-1; D: -; length: 15; CDR3: CASSRYTGNHTEAFF; DNA: TGTGCCAGCAGCCGTTACACCGGGAACCACACTGAAGCTTTCTTT
size: -; V: TRBV5-1; J: TRBJ1-2; D: TRBD1; length: 14; CDR3: CASSPTDRVGGYTF; DNA: TGCGCCAGCAGCCCTACCGACAGGGTGGGAGGCTACACCTTC
size: -; V: TRBV28; J: TRBJ2-2; D: TRBD2; length: 16; CDR3: CASSRERGGSTGELFF; DNA: TGTGCCAGCAGTCGGGAGCGGGGGGGAAGTACCGGGGAGCTGTTTTTT
size: -; V: TRBV6-1; J: TRBJ1-2; D: -; length: 12; CDR3: CASSDRLYGYTF; DNA: TGTGCCAGCAGCGACAGGCTCTATGGCTACACCTTC
size: few; V: TRBV6-4; J: TRBJ2-3; D: TRBD2; length: 16; CDR3: CASSDSERGSTDTQYF; DNA: TGTGCCAGCAGTGACTCGGAGCGGGGGAGCACAGATACGCAGTATTTT
size: -; V: TRBV5-6; J: TRBJ2-3; D: TRBD1; length: 16; CDR3: CASSFPGQGAGDTQYF; DNA: TGTGCCAGCAGCTTTCCGGGACAGGGGGCAGGAGATACGCAGTATTTT
size: few; V: TRBV6-6; J: TRBJ1-5; D: -; length: 13; CDR3: CASKVGENQPQHF; DNA: TGTGCCAGCAAAGTCGGGGAGAATCAGCCCCAGCATTTT
size: -; V: TRBV9; J: TRBJ1-5; D: -; length: 14; CDR3: CASSVGGAYQPQHF; DNA: TGTGCCAGCAGCGTAGGCGGGGCTTATCAGCCCCAGCATTTT
size: -; V: TRBV5-6; J: TRBJ2-1; D: TRBD2; length: 18; CDR3: CASSLLAGASGSGNEQFF; DNA: TGTGCCAGCAGCTTGCTCGCGGGAGCTAGCGGGAGTGGGAATGAGCAGTTCTTC
size: -; V: TRBV5-1; J: TRBJ2-5; D: TRBD1; length: 14; CDR3: CASSPIRQGETQYF; DNA: TGCGCCAGCAGCCCAATTAGACAGGGTGAGACCCAGTACTTC
size: -; V: TRBV6-5; J: TRBJ1-5; D: -; length: 14; CDR3: CASSYSPGMRPQHF; DNA: TGTGCCAGCAGTTACTCACCAGGGATGAGGCCCCAGCATTTT
size: -; V: TRBV27; J: TRBJ2-1; D: -; length: 15; CDR3: CASSPFRSSYNEQFF; DNA: TGTGCCAGCAGTCCCTTTAGAAGCTCCTACAATGAGCAGTTCTTC
size: -; V: TRBV25-1; J: TRBJ2-1; D: -; length: 16; CDR3: CASSELGGEPHNEQFF; DNA: TGTGCCAGCAGTGAATTGGGGGGAGAGCCCCACAATGAGCAGTTCTTC
size: -; V: TRBV7-3; J: TRBJ2-2; D: TRBD2; length: 14; CDR3: CASSAGGSNGELFF; DNA: TGTGCCAGCAGCGCAGGCGGGAGTAACGGGGAGCTGTTTTTT
size: -; V: TRBV9; J: TRBJ1-3; D: TRBD1; length: 16; CDR3: CASSAGQADSGNTIYF; DNA: TGTGCCAGCAGCGCGGGACAGGCCGATTCTGGAAACACCATATATTTT
size: -; V: TRBV5-4; J: TRBJ1-1; D: -; length: 12; CDR3: CASSFPQGWAFF; DNA: TGTGCCAGCAGCTTCCCCCAGGGCTGGGCTTTCTTT
size: -; V: TRBV7-2; J: TRBJ2-7; D: -; length: 13; CDR3: CASTRRPPYEQYF; DNA: TGTGCCAGCACACGGAGGCCCCCCTACGAGCAGTACTTC
size: once; V: TRBV5-6; J: TRBJ1-2; D: -; length: 14; CDR3: CASSLANRFYGYTF; DNA: TGTGCCAGCAGCTTGGCAAACAGATTTTATGGCTACACCTTC
size: -; V: TRBV18; J: TRBJ1-1; D: -; length: 17; CDR3: CASSRMGGNFMNTEAFF; DNA: TGTGCCAGCTCCCGAATGGGGGGGAATTTTATGAACACTGAAGCTTTCTTT
size: -; V: TRBV2; J: TRBJ2-4; D: -; length: 14; CDR3: CASSELEPRAIQYF; DNA: TGTGCCAGCAGTGAACTGGAGCCCAGGGCCATTCAGTACTTC